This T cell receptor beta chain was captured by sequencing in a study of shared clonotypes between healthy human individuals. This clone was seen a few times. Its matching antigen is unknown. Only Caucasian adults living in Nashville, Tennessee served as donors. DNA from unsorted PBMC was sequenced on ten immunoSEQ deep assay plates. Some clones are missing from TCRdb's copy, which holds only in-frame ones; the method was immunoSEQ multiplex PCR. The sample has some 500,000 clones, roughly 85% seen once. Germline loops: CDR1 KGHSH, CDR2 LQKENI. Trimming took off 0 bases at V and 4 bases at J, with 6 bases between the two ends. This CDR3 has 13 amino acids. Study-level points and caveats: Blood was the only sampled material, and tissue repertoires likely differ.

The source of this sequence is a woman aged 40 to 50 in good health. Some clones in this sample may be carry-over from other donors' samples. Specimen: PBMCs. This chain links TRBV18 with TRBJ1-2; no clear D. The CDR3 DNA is TGTGCCAGCTCACCACCATTCTCCTATGGCTACACCTTC. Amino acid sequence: CASSPPFSYGYTF.